Below, one TCR beta chain is given with its context. The record originates from a study of cytomegalovirus exposure and HLA in healthy donors. The V gene's germline CDR1 is MGHRA and CDR2 YSYEKL. This CDR3 is built from 17 residues. Between the trimmed V and J ends, which lost 0 bases and 3 bases, there was a span of 17 bases. Data came from immunoSEQ multiplex PCR; TCRdb stores just in-frame clones and leaves some out. The data contain about 160,000 clones, 90% to 97% of them singletons. Specimen: PBMCs. The clonotype comes from a woman younger than 35 in good health and CMV-seronegative. The chain uses TRBV4-1 and TRBJ2-5; D perhaps matches TRBD1 (6 bases). The CDR3 here is CASSQEEQGSFEETQYF. The CDR3 DNA sequence: TGCGCCAGCAGCCAAGAGGAACAGGGCTCGTTTGAAGAGACCCAGTACTTC.